This T cell receptor beta chain was captured in a study of OX40 agonist ivuxolimab in advanced cancers. In the study overall: Three patients had partial responses: one hepatocellular carcinoma, two cutaneous melanoma.

TCRdb's copy holds only in-frame clones and misses some; the assay was immunoSEQ multiplex PCR. Counted here are 75,000 to 95,000 clones, about 84% occurring once; the ten biggest clones make up more than 0.5%. Overall study findings and caveats: Low clonal expansion, among the lowest seen, marked partial responders at 0.1-3.0 mg/kg.

This clone turned up a few times. Its antigen is as yet unknown. This TCR came from an adult with an advanced solid tumor such as melanoma, head and neck, liver or kidney cancer. The sample in question was CD4+ or CD8+ T cells sorted from blood, obtained in a trial of the OX40 agonist ivuxolimab.

This CDR3 is CASIPQGKNTEAFF. CDR3 bases: TGTGCCAGTATCCCACAGGGGAAGAACACTGAAGCTTTCTTT. The V and J genes are TRBV19 and TRBJ1-1, with 7 bases matching TRBD1. The CDR3 has 14 residues. Germline loops: CDR1 LNHDA, CDR2 SQIVND (reference sequence). The V gene end was trimmed by 7 bases and the J gene end by 1 base; junction bases not matched to a gene: 6. The whole variable domain, remainder taken from reference TRBV19 and TRBJ1-1, is DGGITQSPKYLFRKEGQNVTLSCEQNLNHDAMYWYRQDPGQGLRLIYYSQIVNDFQKGDIAEGYSVSREKKESFPLTVTSAQKNPTAFYLCASIPQGKNTEAFFGQGTRLTVV.